This TCR delta chain derives from a study of gamma-delta T cells after stem cell transplantation. A remark on this clone: The protein TCRdb lists belongs to a much larger clone and differs from this DNA's translation at residue 5, which points to a read error; the protein shown is made from the DNA.

TCRdb fed the RT-PCR reads to CATT. The repertoire consists of some 490 delta-chain clones, with about 9.9% occurring once and the leading ten covering around three fifths. Material: gamma-delta T cells. The sequence was obtained from a human donor. It is not recorded whose cells these are; they may come from a transplant donor.

CDR3 DNA: TGTGCCTGTGACGCCGTGCCCCCCCCCGGGGGTCACACCGATAAACTCATCTTT. Protein sequence: CACDAVPPPGGHTDKLIF. The chain couples TRDV2 to TRDJ1; D might be TRDD3 (5 bases). CDR1 and CDR2 (germline): GEAIGNYY, EKD. The CDR3 spans 18 residues. The V end was cut by 3 bases, the J end by 0 bases, with 22 bases between.